This T cell receptor (beta chain) was identified in a study of cytomegalovirus exposure and HLA in healthy donors. Study-wide results and limits: As confirmed in vitro, a few CMV-associated chains were specific for CMV antigens. Later work associated fewer than 20,000 TCR beta sequences with HLA alleles at 0.05 false discovery rate.

A word on this clone: Antigen specificity is unknown.

Researchers ran the PCR with 60 Vbeta and 13 Jbeta primers. Here immunoSEQ multiplex PCR was the method, and the copy in TCRdb shows in-frame clones only, minus some. The sample shows 200,000 or so clones, 79% of them seen only once. Germline V lookup: CDR1 ENHRY, CDR2 SYGVKD. This CDR3 is 14 amino acids long. The J segment lost 6 bases and the V segment lost 4 bases, leaving 4 bases of the junction unmatched. This chain joins TRBV10-3 and TRBJ1-5, with TRBD1 matching over 9 bases. The TCR sequence derives from a male donor in good health and CMV-seropositive. What was sequenced was PBMCs. CDR3 sequence reads: CAISGDREAQPQHF. The CDR3 DNA follows: TGTGCCATCAGTGGGGACAGGGAGGCTCAGCCCCAGCATTTT.